This T cell receptor (beta chain) comes out of a study of cytomegalovirus exposure and HLA in healthy donors. This PCR relied on a set of 60 Vbeta primers and 13 Jbeta primers. Profiling relied on immunoSEQ multiplex PCR, and the TCRdb table lists in-frame clones only, not all of them. This table holds 200,000 to 250,000 clones, roughly 83% found once. The CDR3 loop spans 17 amino acids. V gave up 6 bases and J gave up 0 bases, with 19 bases separating them. Germline lookup yields CDR1 MGHRA and CDR2 YSYEKL. Study findings and constraints: Through in vitro validation, a few CMV-associated chains were shown to be specific for CMV antigens. By HLA locus, TCR association rates varied in a later analysis, with DRB1 showing the most and HLA-C the fewest.

Remarks on this clone: The antigen is not known.

The sequenced sample was PBMCs. The sequence came from a girl aged 5-17 years in good health and CMV-seronegative. The chain recombines TRBV4-1 with TRBJ2-3; the D gene is possibly TRBD2 (6 bases). Here the CDR3 reads CASRPTPGVASTDTQYF. The CDR3 coding sequence is TGCGCCAGCAGACCCACGCCGGGGGTAGCTAGCACAGATACGCAGTATTTT.